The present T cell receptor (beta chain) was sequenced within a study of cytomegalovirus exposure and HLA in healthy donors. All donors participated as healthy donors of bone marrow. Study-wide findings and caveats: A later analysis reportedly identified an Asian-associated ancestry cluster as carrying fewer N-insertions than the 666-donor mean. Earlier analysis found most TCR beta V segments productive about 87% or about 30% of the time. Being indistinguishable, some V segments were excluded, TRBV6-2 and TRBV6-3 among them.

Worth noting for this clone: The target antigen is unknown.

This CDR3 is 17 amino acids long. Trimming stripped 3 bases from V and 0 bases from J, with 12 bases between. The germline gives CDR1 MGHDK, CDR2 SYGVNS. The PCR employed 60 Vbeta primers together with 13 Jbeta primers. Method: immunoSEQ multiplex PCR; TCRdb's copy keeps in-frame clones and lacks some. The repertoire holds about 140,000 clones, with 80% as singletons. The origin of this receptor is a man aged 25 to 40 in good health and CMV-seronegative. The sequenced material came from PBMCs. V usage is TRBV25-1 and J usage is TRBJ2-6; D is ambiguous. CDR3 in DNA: TGTGCCAGCAGTGATCCCAGTACCCTCTCTGGGGCCAACGTCCTGACTTTC. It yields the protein CASSDPSTLSGANVLTF.